These 22 T cell receptor beta chains originate from one sample sequenced in a study of T cell responses to AZD1222 COVID-19 vaccine. Assay used: immunoSEQ multiplex PCR; TCRdb lists only in-frame clones, some missing. The repertoire holds 150,000 to 250,000 clones, roughly 92% seen once, with approximately 3.7% in the top ten. The sequenced sample was peripheral blood, obtained 28 days after the second AZD1222 dose. These receptors all come from an adult who received the AZD1222 COVID-19 vaccine.

This chain uses TRBV2 with TRBJ1-2; D not certain. The CDR3 length is 12 residues. The V and J ends lost 8 bases and 6 bases respectively, with 13 bases between them. Germline V CDR1 and CDR2: SNHLY, FYNNEI. For the CDR3, the DNA is TGTGCCAGCCCCTCGGCAAAGAATGGCTACACCTTC. It yields the protein CASPSAKNGYTF.

The chain is built from TRBV5-1 and TRBJ2-1, with D maybe TRBD2 (6 bases). CDR1 is SGHRS, CDR2 YFSETQ, per germline. The CDR3 runs to 15 residues. The ends were cut back, 0 bases at V and 8 bases at J, with 15 bases in the middle. The DNA of the CDR3 is TGCGCCAGCAGCTTGGTCGGGAGCGGTTGGGATGAGCAGTTCTTC. Protein: CASSLVGSGWDEQFF.

The V call is TRBV3-1 (or the pseudogene TRBV3-2), the J call TRBJ1-4, with D possibly matching TRBD1 (5 bases). The CDR3 runs to 14 residues. CDR1 is LGHDT and CDR2 is YNNKEL in the germline V gene (reference sequence). Trimming removed 4 bases at V and 4 bases at J, with 10 bases between. The CDR3 sequence is CASSPRDGNEKLFF. The CDR3 bases are TGTGCCAGCAGCCCCCGGGACGGTAATGAAAAACTGTTTTTT.

The rearrangement uses TRBV6-4 and TRBJ1-5, with D perhaps matching TRBD1 (5 bases). Trimming took 8 bases from V and 0 from J, leaving 14 bases between them. The CDR3 is made up of 15 amino acids. The germline CDR1 and CDR2 sequences are MRHNA and SNTAGT. The CDR3 region has the DNA TGTGCCAGCGCCCGGGGAGGGGATAGCAATCAGCCCCAGCATTTT. It translates to CASARGGDSNQPQHF.

This chain joins TRBV11-2 and TRBJ1-5, with 9 bases lining up with TRBD1. The junction had 3 bases not matched to a gene; V was cut back by 1 base and J by 5 bases. The CDR3 covers 15 residues. From germline, CDR1 is SGHAT and CDR2 FQNNGV. CDR3 residues: CASSLGQGVYQPQHF. DNA of the CDR3: TGTGCCAGCAGCTTAGGACAGGGGGTTTATCAGCCCCAGCATTTT.

The chain joins TRBV2 to TRBJ2-2, with D unclear. This CDR3 contains 14 residues. Germline V gene sequence: CDR1 SNHLY, CDR2 FYNNEI. Trimming stripped 3 bases from V and 8 bases from J, with 13 bases between. CDR3 loop: CASSDLTGGGELFF. The CDR3, as DNA: TGTGCCAGCAGTGATTTGACCGGTGGGGGGGAGCTGTTTTTT.

The chain recombines TRBV5-1 with TRBJ2-2; D perhaps matches TRBD1 (5 bases). The CDR3 has 13 residues. Germline CDR1 SGHRS, CDR2 YFSETQ. The V end lost 10 bases, the J end lost 5 bases, and 15 bases lay between the germline ends. The DNA of the CDR3 is TGCGCCTCCCAGGGCCAGGCGACCGGGGAGCTGTTTTTT. This encodes CASQGQATGELFF.

The gene calls are TRBV6-5 and TRBJ1-1; no clear D gene. This CDR3 region has 14 residues. Trimming removed 4 bases from V and 1 base from J, with 10 bases in between. CDR1 MNHEY and CDR2 SVGAGI come from the germline V gene. The CDR3 here is CASSSGRTNTEAFF. The CDR3 DNA follows: TGTGCCAGCAGTTCGGGCCGGACGAACACTGAAGCTTTCTTT.

The J gene is TRBJ2-1, the V gene TRBV3-1 (or the pseudogene TRBV3-2); 7 bases are shared with TRBD1. The CDR3 is 13 amino acids. The V segment lost 2 bases and the J segment 8 bases; nucleotides outside the gene matches: 3. CDR1 is LGHDT and CDR2 is YNNKEL in the germline V gene (reference sequence). The CDR3 is CASSQRQGDEQFF. The DNA of the CDR3 is TGTGCCAGCAGCCAACGGCAGGGGGATGAGCAGTTCTTC.

This chain connects TRBV7-3 to TRBJ2-7; tentative D call: TRBD2 (6 bases). The CDR3 is made up of 14 amino acids. CDR1 and CDR2 (germline): SGHTA, FQGTGA. The V gene lost 2 bases and the J gene lost 6 bases, with 14 bases spanning the gap. The CDR3 sequence: CASSLEGMGGEQYF. For the CDR3, the DNA is TGTGCCAGCAGCTTAGAGGGGATGGGAGGCGAGCAGTACTTC.

J is TRBJ2-1 and V is TRBV4-1; perhaps TRBD2 as D (6 bases). The CDR3 spans 16 residues. V gave up 0 bases and J gave up 1 base, with 10 bases separating them. CDR1 and CDR2 (germline): MGHRA, YSYEKL. CDR3 DNA: TGCGCCAGCAGCCAAGAGGGAGGTGGTTCCTACAATGAGCAGTTCTTC. As protein: CASSQEGGGSYNEQFF.

The CDR3 DNA follows: TGTGCCAGCAGTAAGACTAGCGGGCGCCAAGAGACCCAGTACTTC. Encoded protein: CASSKTSGRQETQYF. This chain connects TRBV28 to TRBJ2-5, with 10 bases lining up with TRBD2. The CDR3 runs 15 residues. Germline-derived CDR1 and CDR2 are MDHEN and SYDVKM. The junction had 4 bases not matched to a gene; V was cut back by 5 bases and J by 1 base. Variable domain in full (rest from reference TRBV28 and TRBJ2-5): DVKVTQSSRYLVKRTGEKVFLECVQDMDHENMFWYRQDPGLGLRLIYFSYDVKMKEKGDIPEGYSVSREKKERFSLILESASTNQTSMYLCASSKTSGRQETQYFGPGTRLLVL.

The chain couples TRBV6-1 to TRBJ1-6; D call uncertain. V shed 0 bases and J shed 10 bases, with 7 bases lying between them. CDR3 size: 13 residues. Per germline, CDR1 MNHNS and CDR2 SASEGT. The CDR3 here is CASSEAGNSPLHF. Here the CDR3 DNA reads TGTGCCAGCAGTGAAGCGGGGAACTCACCCCTCCACTTT.

The V and J genes are TRBV14 and TRBJ2-5, with a possible D match to TRBD1 (5 bases). Germline V gene data show CDR1 as SGHDN and CDR2 as FVKESK. This CDR3 is built from 14 residues. Trimming removed 5 bases from V and 5 bases from J, with 15 bases in between. The CDR3 here is CASSFFTNRETQYF. CDR3 nucleotide sequence: TGTGCCAGCAGCTTTTTCACAAACAGGGAGACCCAGTACTTC.

The V and J genes are TRBV7-9 and TRBJ1-2; no definite D call. Germline CDR1 and CDR2: SEHNR and FQNEAQ (reference sequence). The CDR3 extends over 13 amino acids. The V and J ends lost 3 bases and 6 bases respectively, with 11 bases between them. As DNA, the CDR3 is TGTGCCAGCAGCTTCACCGGGGTGAATGGCTACACCTTC. Protein: CASSFTGVNGYTF. Together with reference TRBV7-9 and TRBJ1-2, the CDR3 gives the full variable domain: DTGVSQNPRHKITKRGQNVTFRCDPISEHNRLYWYRQTLGQGPEFLTYFQNEAQLEKSRLLSDRFSAERPKGSFSTLEIQRTEQGDSAMYLCASSFTGVNGYTFGSGTRLTVV.

This chain connects TRBV5-4 to TRBJ1-1, with D possibly TRBD1 on 6 matching bases. Trimming took 4 bases from V and 7 from J, leaving 11 bases between them. This CDR3 spans 12 amino acids. Looked up from germline, CDR1 is SGHNT and CDR2 is YYREEE (reference sequence). The DNA of the CDR3 is TGTGCCAGCAGCCAGACAGGTATTGAAGCTTTCTTT. Translation gives CASSQTGIEAFF.

The rearrangement links TRBV13 to TRBJ2-7, with TRBD2 identical over 12 bases. V lost 4 bases and J lost 6; bases outside the gene matches: 7. The CDR3 sequence is 15 residues long. Per germline, CDR1 PRHDT and CDR2 FYEKMQ (reference sequence). The DNA of the CDR3 is TGTGCCAGCAGCTCGCGGACTAGCGGGACAGGCGAGCAGTACTTC. Translating gives CASSSRTSGTGEQYF.

J is TRBJ2-1 and V is TRBV20-1; D is perhaps TRBD2 (5 bases). Germline values: CDR1 DFQATT, CDR2 SNEGSKA (reference sequence). The CDR3 sequence is 11 residues long. Trimming took 3 bases from V and 11 from J, leaving 11 bases between them. DNA for the CDR3: TGCAGTGCTAGCGACTACCTGAAGCAGTTCTTC. Translated: CSASDYLKQFF.

The chain combines TRBV7-9 with TRBJ2-3, with 10 bases that match TRBD2. This CDR3 has 16 residues. Germline values: CDR1 SEHNR, CDR2 FQNEAQ (reference sequence). Trimming at V came to 5 bases and at J to 0 bases, leaving 5 bases not matched to a gene. The CDR3 DNA is TGTGCCAGCAGCCCGGGACTAGCGCCTAGCACAGATACGCAGTATTTT. This translates into CASSPGLAPSTDTQYF.

The V and J genes are TRBV29-1 and TRBJ2-7; D is uncertain. This CDR3 has 13 amino acids. V lost 6 bases and J 3 bases, leaving 15 bases between the germline ends. Germline assignment: CDR1 SQVTM and CDR2 ANQGSEA. CDR3 protein: CSVSRTADYEQYF. The CDR3 nucleotides read TGCAGCGTGTCAAGGACCGCTGACTACGAGCAGTACTTC.

The chain carries TRBV6-1 and TRBJ2-3; D gene ambiguous. V was clipped by 1 base and J by 7 bases, with 3 bases between them. Germline assignment: CDR1 MNHNS and CDR2 SASEGT. This CDR3 is built from 11 residues. The CDR3 nucleotides are TGTGCCAGCAGTGAAGGGTATACGCAGTATTTT. This codes for CASSEGYTQYF.

The chain recombines TRBV11-2 with TRBJ2-1, with D perhaps TRBD1 (6 bases). This CDR3 region has 16 residues. CDR1 is SGHAT and CDR2 is FQNNGV in the germline V gene. V lost 4 bases and J lost 0, with 13 bases in between. The CDR3 nucleotides read TGTGCCAGCAGCTCCGGACAGACTATCTCCTACAATGAGCAGTTCTTC. Protein sequence: CASSSGQTISYNEQFF.